The clone carrying this T cell receptor beta chain occurred a few times. The sample comes from a study of blood T cell repertoires in COVID-19. Overall study: Spain, Italy and the United States supplied samples that represented acute and convalescent COVID-19. In each case, the material was cDNA or gDNA derived from T cells, B-cell-depleted T cells, or PBMCs.

Seattle enrolled patients during active infection and tracked them longitudinally. Trimming took 5 bases from V and 1 from J, leaving 11 bases between them. CDR1 and CDR2 from the germline V gene are LNHNV and YYDKDF (reference sequence). This CDR3 spans 15 amino acids. The authors' processing: Reference gene primer amplification gave nucleated cell count estimates. Assay used: immunoSEQ multiplex PCR; TCRdb lists only in-frame clones, some missing. V and J calls plus clone size are reproduced from that table; the DNA served to infer D and trimming. The table lists approximately 290,000 clones, around 82% of them singletons.

The sequence was obtained from a person aged 65 to 85 with COVID-19, enrolled during active disease. V gene TRBV15 combines with J gene TRBJ2-2, with a tentative D call TRBD2 (5 bases). The sample taken for sequencing was peripheral blood. DNA of the CDR3: TGTGCCACCAGCCTGCCGGACTGGAACACCGGGGAGCTGTTTTTT. As protein: CATSLPDWNTGELFF.